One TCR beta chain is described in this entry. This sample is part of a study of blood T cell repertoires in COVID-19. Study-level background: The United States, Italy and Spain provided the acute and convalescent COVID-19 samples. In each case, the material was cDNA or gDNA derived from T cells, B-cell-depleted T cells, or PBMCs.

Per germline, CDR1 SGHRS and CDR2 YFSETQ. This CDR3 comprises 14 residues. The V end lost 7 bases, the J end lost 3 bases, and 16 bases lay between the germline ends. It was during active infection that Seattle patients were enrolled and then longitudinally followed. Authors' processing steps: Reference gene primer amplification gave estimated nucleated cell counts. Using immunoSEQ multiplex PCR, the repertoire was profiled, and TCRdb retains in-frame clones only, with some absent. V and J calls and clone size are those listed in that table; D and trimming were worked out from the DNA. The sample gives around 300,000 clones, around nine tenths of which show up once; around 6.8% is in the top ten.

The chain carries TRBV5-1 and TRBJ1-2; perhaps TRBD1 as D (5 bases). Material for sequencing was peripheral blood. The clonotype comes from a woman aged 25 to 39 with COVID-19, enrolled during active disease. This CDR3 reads CASAEGDGDYGYTF. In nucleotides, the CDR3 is TGCGCCAGCGCGGAAGGGGATGGGGACTATGGCTACACCTTC. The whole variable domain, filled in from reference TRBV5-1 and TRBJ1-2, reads KAGVTQTPRYLIKTRGQQVTLSCSPISGHRSVSWYQQTPGQGLQFLFEYFSETQRNKGNFPGRFSGRQFSNSRSEMNVSTLELGDSALYLCASAEGDGDYGYTFGSGTRLTVV.